The T cell receptor beta chain described here comes from a study of regulatory T cells in long-lasting Graves disease. Study context: Graves' patients with a new diagnosis had received antithyroid drugs under 3 months.

CDR3 regions were amplified by Arm-PCR using iRepertoire HTBI primers to build TCR beta libraries. Each CDR3 protein gets one entry after TCRdb re-called the multiplex PCR reads with MiXCR. The sample has 410,000 or so distinct CDR3 sequences; about 15% are singletons. The time point: newly diagnosed GD, antithyroid drugs for less than 3 months. PBMC-extracted RNA yielded the TCR library. It was American Thyroid Association guidelines that determined Graves' disease diagnosis. CDR1 is MNHEY and CDR2 is SMNVEV in the germline V gene (reference sequence). V shed 3 bases, J shed 3 bases, and the junction held 8 bases outside the gene matches. CDR3 size: 16 residues. Study-level points and caveats: Preferential use of TRBV28, TRBJ1-2 and TRBJ2-5 was seen in persistent disease.

This clonotype was seen ten or more times. The antigen remains unidentified. These data also featured in a second study, about T cells in Graves' hyperthyroidism and ophthalmopathy. Per that paper: If no ophthalmopathy progression occurred within 18 months, Graves' hyperthyroidism was stable.

The specimen comprised peripheral blood mononuclear cells (PBMCs), sampled at new diagnosis, from a patient treated with antithyroid drugs. The TCR comes from a woman younger than 45 with Graves disease. This chain joins TRBV27 and TRBJ2-1; TRBD2 matches at 7 bases. The DNA of the CDR3 is TGTGCCAGCAGTTTCCAGCAACGGACTAGCTACAATGAGCAGTTCTTC. Amino acid sequence: CASSFQQRTSYNEQFF.